Below are 27 T cell receptor beta chains sequenced from a single sample in a study of blood T cell repertoires in COVID-19. Sequenced by immunoSEQ multiplex PCR; TCRdb stores in-frame clones only, minus some. The sample has about 230,000 clones, 65% to 90% seen once. Sequencing was done on a sample of peripheral blood. All receptors derive from a man aged 45 to 65 with COVID-19, enrolled during active disease.

This clone appeared a few times. The chain carries TRBV11-3 and TRBJ2-3; TRBD2 matches at 7 bases. The CDR3 has 17 amino acids. V was clipped by 5 bases and J by 1 base; unmatched bases: 12. CDR1 is SGHNT, CDR2 YENEEA, per germline. In DNA form, the CDR3 reads TGTGCCAGCAGCCCGGGGAACGGGCTAGCGGGCACAGATACGCAGTATTTT. It yields the protein CASSPGNGLAGTDTQYF.

This clone was observed a single time. This chain uses TRBV7-2 with TRBJ2-1, with D unresolved. The germline gives CDR1 SGHTA, CDR2 FQGNSA. CDR3 length: 16 amino acids. V was pared by 3 bases and J by 7 bases, with 19 bases between. The DNA for the CDR3 is TGTGCCAGCAGCTTCCTGCCTAGTCAAGTTAATAATGAGCAGTTCTTC. Translated: CASSFLPSQVNNEQFF.

This clone was detected only a few times. J is TRBJ2-5 and V is TRBV30; D is perhaps TRBD2 (5 bases). The V and J ends lost 1 base and 1 base respectively, with 13 bases between them. This CDR3 has 15 residues. The V gene's germline CDR1 is GTSNPN and CDR2 SVGIG (reference sequence). In nucleotides, the CDR3 is TGTGCCTGGAGTGGGGGTGGCGGGTTCCAAGAGACCCAGTACTTC. It encodes CAWSGGGGFQETQYF. Complete variable domain (other parts from reference TRBV30 and TRBJ2-5): SQTIHQWPATLVQPVGSPLSLECTVEGTSNPNLYWYRQAAGRGLQLLFYSVGIGQISSEVPQNLSASRPQDRQFILSSKKLLLSDSGFYLCAWSGGGGFQETQYFGPGTRLLVL.

This chain joins TRBV4-2 and TRBJ2-7; possibly TRBD1 for D (6 bases). Between the trimmed V and J ends, which lost 0 bases and 6 bases, there was a span of 12 bases. The germline CDR1 and CDR2 sequences are LGHNA and YNFKEQ. The length of the CDR3 is 14 residues. CDR3 sequence reads: CASSQDGTTPEQYF. CDR3 in DNA: TGTGCCAGCAGCCAAGACGGGACAACTCCCGAGCAGTACTTC.

The rearrangement links TRBV5-1 to TRBJ2-5, with 14 bases fitting TRBD2. CDR1 and CDR2 from the germline V gene are SGHRS and YFSETQ. This CDR3 has 16 amino acids. V was pared by 4 bases and J by 5 bases, with 7 bases of the junction left unmatched. DNA of the CDR3: TGCGCCAGCAGCCTCGGACTAGCGGGAGGCCGGGAGACCCAGTACTTC. This translates into CASSLGLAGGRETQYF.

The gene calls are TRBV6-5 and TRBJ2-3, with 9 nucleotides matching TRBD2. CDR1 is MNHEY, CDR2 SVGAGI, per germline. CDR3 length: 12 residues. The CDR3 DNA reads TGTGCTACGGCGGGAGGGAGAGATACGCAGTATTTT. This translates into CATAGGRDTQYF.

The V call is TRBV7-3, the J call TRBJ1-1; D is uncertain. V lost 5 bases and J 3 bases, leaving 10 bases between the germline ends. This CDR3 is built from 13 residues. The germline gives CDR1 SGHTA, CDR2 FQGTGA. In DNA, the CDR3 is TGTGCCAGCAGCCCGAGCGGGGACACTGAAGCTTTCTTT. Translated, it gives CASSPSGDTEAFF.

The V call is TRBV4-3, the J call TRBJ1-3, with 8 bases that match TRBD1. Trimming removed 0 bases from V and 4 bases from J; junction bases left unmatched: 5. This CDR3 is built from 16 residues. Germline CDR1 is LGHNA and CDR2 is YSLEER. The CDR3 loop is CASSQELRGPGNTIYF. The DNA of the CDR3 is TGCGCCAGCAGCCAAGAGCTCAGGGGGCCCGGAAACACCATATATTTT.

The chain has TRBV3-1 (or the pseudogene TRBV3-2) and TRBJ2-7; D is ambiguous. There are 12 residues in the CDR3. V was pared by 5 bases and J by 5 bases, with 10 bases between. CDR1 and CDR2 from the germline V gene are LGHDT and YNNKEL (reference sequence). This CDR3 reads CASSTLRDEQYF. The CDR3, as DNA: TGTGCCAGCAGCACACTACGAGACGAGCAGTACTTC.

The chain joins TRBV28 to TRBJ2-1, with 7 bases identical to TRBD2. The V and J ends lost 10 bases and 0 bases, in that order; junction bases with no gene match: 12. The CDR3 covers 16 residues. CDR1 MDHEN and CDR2 SYDVKM come from the germline V gene. CDR3 nucleotides: TGTGCCACGAAGGTAGGCGGGGACTACTCCTACAATGAGCAGTTCTTC. Its translation is CATKVGGDYSYNEQFF.

This rearrangement joins TRBV18 to TRBJ1-1; 9 bases are shared with TRBD1. V lost 5 bases, J lost 4 bases, and 5 bases stayed unmatched. The CDR3 runs 14 residues. Per germline, CDR1 KGHSH and CDR2 LQKENI. CDR3 coding DNA: TGTGCCAGCTCAACAGCGGACAGGGGCACTGAAGCTTTCTTT. As protein: CASSTADRGTEAFF.

This clone was seen just once. J is TRBJ2-2 and V is TRBV6-6; D is ambiguous. Germline CDR1 reads MNHNY; CDR2 reads SVGAGI (reference sequence). Trimming removed 1 base from V and 3 bases from J, with 3 bases in between. The CDR3 loop spans 13 amino acids. The CDR3 DNA is TGTGCCAGCAGTTACTTCTACACCGGGGAGCTGTTTTTT. Residues: CASSYFYTGELFF.

The chain has TRBV7-3 and TRBJ2-3, with TRBD2 identical over 7 bases. This CDR3 spans 15 amino acids. Trimming took 5 bases from V and 2 from J; bases not matched to a gene: 7. Germline V gene sequence: CDR1 SGHTA, CDR2 FQGTGA. The CDR3 is CASSRLAVATDTQYF. The CDR3 nucleotides are TGTGCCAGCAGCCGTCTAGCGGTGGCCACAGATACGCAGTATTTT.

This clone was observed a single time. The V and J genes are TRBV28 and TRBJ2-7; D perhaps matches TRBD1 (6 bases). Trimming took 3 bases from V and 4 from J, leaving 10 bases between them. In germline, CDR1 is MDHEN, CDR2 SYDVKM. The CDR3 is made up of 13 amino acids. The CDR3 loop is CASSFPDRYEQYF. CDR3 DNA sequence: TGTGCCAGCAGTTTTCCAGACAGGTACGAGCAGTACTTC.

The rearrangement links TRBV7-9 to TRBJ1-1, with unresolved D. V was pared by 4 bases and J by 0 bases, with 12 bases between. This CDR3 contains 15 residues. Per the germline V gene, CDR1 is SEHNR and CDR2 is FQNEAQ (reference sequence). This CDR3 is CASSSGGSMNTEAFF. CDR3 coding DNA: TGTGCCAGCAGCTCGGGTGGCAGCATGAACACTGAAGCTTTCTTT.

This chain uses TRBV6-5 with TRBJ1-1; the D is unclear. Trimming left V 6 bases short and J 1 base short, with 12 bases between. The CDR3 loop spans 14 amino acids. CDR1 is MNHEY and CDR2 is SVGAGI in the germline V gene. CDR3 residues: CASRDLMPNTEAFF. CDR3 coding DNA: TGTGCCAGCAGGGACTTGATGCCGAACACTGAAGCTTTCTTT.

This sequence joins TRBV9 and TRBJ1-4; the match to TRBD1 covers 8 bases. The CDR3 covers 14 residues. Germline CDR1 SGDLS, CDR2 YYNGEE. Losses at the gene ends were 6 bases for V and 0 bases for J; bases not matched to a gene: 1. CDR3 loop: CASTQGATNEKLFF. In DNA form, the CDR3 reads TGTGCCAGCACACAGGGGGCAACTAATGAAAAACTGTTTTTT. The full variable domain, rest sourced from reference TRBV9 and TRBJ1-4, is DSGVTQTPKHLITATGQRVTLRCSPRSGDLSVYWYQQSLDQGLQFLIQYYNGEERAKGNILERFSAQQFPDLHSELNLSSLELGDSALYFCASTQGATNEKLFFGSGTQLSVL.

This clone appeared a single time. The chain joins TRBV7-2 to TRBJ1-1; TRBD1 is a possible D gene (5 bases). The V end was cut by 3 bases, the J end by 6 bases, with 17 bases between. Germline V gene sequence: CDR1 SGHTA, CDR2 FQGNSA. The CDR3 is made up of 15 amino acids. CDR3 nucleotide sequence: TGTGCCAGCAGCTTTAGGGGCAGGACGAATTCTGAAGCTTTCTTT. It specifies CASSFRGRTNSEAFF. Using reference TRBV7-2 and TRBJ1-1 for the parts outside the CDR3, the full variable domain is GAGVSQSPSNKVTEKGKDVELRCDPISGHTALYWYRQSLGQGLEFLIYFQGNSAPDKSGLPSDRFSAERTGGSVSTLTIQRTQQEDSAVYLCASSFRGRTNSEAFFGQGTRLTVV.

The chain combines TRBV19 with TRBJ2-1; 7 nucleotides match TRBD1. The CDR3 consists of 13 residues. Germline CDR1 reads LNHDA; CDR2 reads SQIVND (reference sequence). J gave up 5 bases and V 3 bases, and 1 base lay outside the gene matches. CDR3 region: CASSMGQHNEQFF. As DNA, the CDR3 is TGTGCCAGTAGTATGGGACAGCACAATGAGCAGTTCTTC.

The gene calls are TRBV10-1 and TRBJ2-2; 11 bases match TRBD2. V was pared by 8 bases and J by 5 bases, with 13 bases of the junction left unmatched. Germline V gene data show CDR1 as WNHNN and CDR2 as SYGVQD (reference sequence). The CDR3 consists of 17 residues. This CDR3 is CASVGGLAGLPTGELFF. The CDR3 DNA follows: TGCGCCAGCGTCGGAGGACTAGCGGGCCTCCCTACCGGGGAGCTGTTTTTT.

This rearrangement joins TRBV2 to TRBJ2-1; TRBD2 agrees at 14 bases. With V trimmed by 4 bases and J by 7 bases, 9 bases remained unmatched. CDR1 SNHLY and CDR2 FYNNEI come from the germline V gene. The CDR3 has 17 residues. The CDR3: CASSGPGTSGSVNEQFF. The DNA for the CDR3 is TGTGCCAGCAGTGGTCCCGGGACTAGCGGGAGTGTTAATGAGCAGTTCTTC.

The rearrangement links TRBV9 to TRBJ2-1; tentatively, D is TRBD2 (6 bases). This CDR3 comprises 14 residues. Trimming stripped 4 bases from V and 5 bases from J, with 13 bases between. The germline gives CDR1 SGDLS, CDR2 YYNGEE. CDR3 DNA: TGTGCCAGCAGCTTAGCGGTGGGCAACAATGAGCAGTTCTTC. Translated: CASSLAVGNNEQFF.

The chain carries TRBV5-4 and TRBJ2-1, with 7 bases identical to TRBD1. The CDR3 runs 14 residues. CDR1 is SGHNT, CDR2 YYREEE, per germline (reference sequence). Trimming took 7 bases from V and 7 from J; bases not matched to a gene: 11. CDR3 coding DNA: TGTGCCAGCGCGCCGGGACAGAGAAGTAATGAGCAGTTCTTC. Its translation is CASAPGQRSNEQFF.

The chain is built from TRBV28 and TRBJ2-1; D is perhaps TRBD2 (7 bases). V lost 4 bases and J lost 4, with 11 bases in between. Germline lookup yields CDR1 MDHEN and CDR2 SYDVKM. CDR3 length equals 14 residues. The CDR3 here is CASSWGGAYNEQFF. The DNA of the CDR3 is TGTGCCAGCAGTTGGGGGGGGGCGTACAATGAGCAGTTCTTC.

This clone has a single count. The V gene is TRBV5-1, the J gene TRBJ2-2; 11 bases match TRBD1. Germline CDR1 and CDR2: SGHRS and YFSETQ. The CDR3 is made up of 16 amino acids. V dropped 6 bases and J dropped 5; count of bases not matched to a gene: 9. Here the CDR3 reads CASIEGTGGGTGELFF. CDR3 sequence (DNA): TGCGCCAGCATTGAAGGGACAGGGGGAGGAACCGGGGAGCTGTTTTTT. Combining the CDR3 with reference TRBV5-1 and TRBJ2-2 gives the whole variable domain KAGVTQTPRYLIKTRGQQVTLSCSPISGHRSVSWYQQTPGQGLQFLFEYFSETQRNKGNFPGRFSGRQFSNSRSEMNVSTLELGDSALYLCASIEGTGGGTGELFFGEGSRLTVL.

This chain joins TRBV2 and TRBJ2-1; 10 bases fit TRBD2. Germline loops: CDR1 SNHLY, CDR2 FYNNEI. With 6 bases clipped from V and 4 bases from J, the junction kept 9 bases outside the gene matches. CDR3 length equals 16 residues. CDR3 region: CASRPSGSGRYNEQFF. DNA of the CDR3: TGTGCCAGCAGGCCTAGCGGGAGTGGTCGGTACAATGAGCAGTTCTTC. The full variable domain, in which reference TRBV2 and TRBJ2-1 provide the parts outside the CDR3, is EPEVTQTPSHQVTQMGQEVILRCVPISNHLYFYWYRQILGQKVEFLVSFYNNEISEKSEIFDDQFSVERPDGSNFTLKIRSTKLEDSAMYFCASRPSGSGRYNEQFFGPGTRLTVL.

This clone was seen a handful of times. This chain connects TRBV6-1 to TRBJ2-7; D is unclear. The V end was cut by 1 base, the J end by 1 base, with 5 bases between. This CDR3 spans 13 amino acids. In germline, CDR1 is MNHNS, CDR2 SASEGT. The CDR3 is CASSEVGSYEQYF. CDR3 nucleotides: TGTGCCAGCAGTGAAGTCGGGTCCTACGAGCAGTACTTC.